Following are 2 T cell receptor beta chains from one sample sequenced in a study of blood T cell repertoires in COVID-19. TCRdb's table, derived via immunoSEQ multiplex PCR, lists solely in-frame clones and lacks some. The sample yields 70,000 to 95,000 clones, approximately 78% seen once. Material: peripheral blood. Receptors were obtained from a human donor in a cohort sampled during active COVID-19.

The chain is built from TRBV6-5 and TRBJ1-6; D uncertain. Per germline, CDR1 MNHEY and CDR2 SVGAGI. Trimming stripped 7 bases from V and 7 bases from J, with 11 bases between. The CDR3 is 13 residues long. CDR3 DNA: TGTGCCAGCACCCCTCCGAGGAATTCACCCCTCCACTTT. Residues: CASTPPRNSPLHF.

The chain recombines TRBV7-9 with TRBJ2-3; no definite D call. Germline-derived CDR1 and CDR2 are SEHNR and FQNEAQ (reference sequence). This CDR3 has 14 residues. Deletions cut 5 bases from V and 1 base from J, with 10 bases between. This CDR3 is CASSRSSGTDTQYF. The CDR3 region has the DNA TGTGCCAGCAGCCGATCGTCGGGCACAGATACGCAGTATTTT.